The 16 T cell receptor beta chains listed next were all sequenced from one sample in a study of cytotoxic CD8 clonotypes in ibrutinib-treated CLL (dated by TCRdb to the early 2020s). The library was obtained by the immunoSEQ multiplex PCR assay. The source is immuneACCESS, and TCRdb retained only in-frame sequences with V and J called. Part of the clones is not carried over; for the studies checked, unresolved V genes explain less than half of this, and the remainder is unexplained. In all, the sample holds approximately 200,000 clones, and over 55% of those were seen once. Of the sample, 13% is held by the ten largest clones. The sample's time point, from its label and the paper: around 25 months on ibrutinib. This specimen was PBMCs, taken after 24 months of ibrutinib treatment. The origin of the receptors is a human donor with chronic lymphocytic leukemia.

The gene calls are TRBV9 and TRBJ2-1; D ambiguous. Germline V lookup: CDR1 SGDLS, CDR2 YYNGEE. The CDR3 contains 15 residues. V was cut by 1 base and J by 1 base, with 9 bases left in between. The chain's CDR3 is CASSVSGLSYNEQFF. The CDR3 DNA follows: TGTGCCAGCAGCGTATCTGGGCTGTCCTACAATGAGCAGTTCTTC.

The rearrangement links TRBV10-3 to TRBJ2-3, with D perhaps matching TRBD1 (5 bases). There are 11 residues in the CDR3. V was clipped by 6 bases and J by 6 bases, with 7 bases between them. Germline loops: CDR1 ENHRY, CDR2 SYGVKD. CDR3 bases: TGTGCCATCAGAGGGGTTGATACGCAGTATTTT. This codes for CAIRGVDTQYF.

This chain connects TRBV7-6 to TRBJ2-5, with a weak D call TRBD2 (6 bases). This CDR3 spans 21 amino acids. Germline V gives CDR1 SGHVS, CDR2 FNYEAQ. The V end was cut by 1 base, the J end by 4 bases, with 31 bases between. The CDR3 DNA follows: TGTGCCAGCAGCTTAGACCTAGACCCTCCAACAGGCGGGGCCGGTTCAGAGACCCAGTACTTC. This gives the protein CASSLDLDPPTGGAGSETQYF.

This chain connects TRBV29-1 to TRBJ2-7, with D maybe TRBD1 (5 bases). CDR1 and CDR2 (germline): SQVTM, ANQGSEA. The CDR3 consists of 14 residues. Trimming removed 2 bases at V and 1 base at J, with 12 bases between. The chain's CDR3 is CSVELVKGSYEQYF. CDR3 bases: TGCAGCGTTGAATTAGTAAAGGGGTCCTACGAGCAGTACTTC.

The CDR3 loop is CASSQLAGVRRETQYF. The CDR3 coding sequence is TGCGCCAGCAGCCAACTAGCGGGAGTTCGGCGGGAGACCCAGTACTTC. The chain joins TRBV4-3 to TRBJ2-5, with TRBD2 matching over 10 bases. Germline trimming cut 2 bases from V and 5 bases from J; bases unmatched to any gene: 8. CDR3 size: 16 residues. Germline CDR1 LGHNA, CDR2 YSLEER.

The V and J genes are TRBV20-1 and TRBJ1-2; D gene unclear. Germline lookup yields CDR1 DFQATT and CDR2 SNEGSKA (reference sequence). The CDR3 length is 11 residues. Trimming removed 3 bases from V and 7 bases from J, with 9 bases in between. Here the CDR3 reads CSASIRRGYTF. The CDR3 nucleotides read TGCAGTGCTAGCATACGGCGTGGCTACACCTTC.

In this sample, this clone turned up once. V is TRBV6-1 and J is TRBJ2-7; 8 positions match TRBD2. The ends lost 5 bases at V and 3 bases at J; junction bases unmatched: 3. Germline CDR1 MNHNS, CDR2 SASEGT. This CDR3 contains 13 residues. The CDR3 sequence is CASSSGGLYEQYF. CDR3 sequence (DNA): TGTGCCAGCAGTTCGGGAGGGCTCTACGAGCAGTACTTC.

J is TRBJ1-4 and V is TRBV5-1; D unresolved. CDR3 length equals 16 residues. Germline CDR1 and CDR2: SGHRS and YFSETQ. The V end lost 0 bases, the J end lost 0 bases, and 9 bases lay between the germline ends. CDR3 bases: TGCGCCAGCAGCTTGGGAACAGCTTCAACTAATGAAAAACTGTTTTTT. Residues: CASSLGTASTNEKLFF.

The CDR3 spells CAWSPLMNTEAFF. The CDR3 DNA sequence: TGTGCCTGGAGTCCTTTAATGAACACTGAAGCTTTCTTT. The chain uses TRBV30 and TRBJ1-1; no firm D call. The ends were cut back, 2 bases at V and 0 bases at J, with 7 bases in the middle. Germline V gene data show CDR1 as GTSNPN and CDR2 as SVGIG (reference sequence). This CDR3 region has 13 residues.

V and J are TRBV18 and TRBJ2-7, with D tentatively TRBD1 (5 bases). Per germline, CDR1 KGHSH and CDR2 LQKENI. Between the trimmed V and J ends, which lost 5 bases and 3 bases, there was a span of 8 bases. CDR3 length: 12 residues. CDR3 amino acids: CASSKDSYEQYF. CDR3 DNA: TGTGCCAGCTCAAAAGACAGCTACGAGCAGTACTTC.

The rearrangement joins TRBV28 to TRBJ2-5; 9 nucleotides agree with TRBD1. With 5 bases clipped from V and 5 bases from J, the junction kept 9 bases outside the gene matches. The germline V gene has CDR1 MDHEN and CDR2 SYDVKM. This CDR3 is built from 15 residues. The CDR3 here is CASSLYTGGLETQYF. In DNA form, the CDR3 reads TGTGCCAGCAGTCTATACACAGGGGGCTTGGAGACCCAGTACTTC.

Here the CDR3 reads CASSLGGTRNTEAFF. The CDR3 coding sequence is TGCGCCAGCAGCTTGGGGGGGACAAGGAACACTGAAGCTTTCTTT. V gene TRBV5-1 combines with J gene TRBJ1-1; the D gene is possibly TRBD1 (6 bases). Germline assignment: CDR1 SGHRS and CDR2 YFSETQ. The V end lost 0 bases, the J end lost 1 base, and 10 bases lay between the germline ends. The CDR3 loop spans 15 amino acids.

The J gene is TRBJ2-2, the V gene TRBV11-2; maybe TRBD2 (5 bases). The germline V gene has CDR1 SGHAT and CDR2 FQNNGV. The CDR3 extends over 13 amino acids. Between the trimmed V and J ends, which lost 5 bases and 6 bases, there was a span of 10 bases. CDR3 residues: CASSPLGAGELFF. DNA of the CDR3: TGTGCCAGCAGCCCGCTGGGAGCCGGGGAGCTGTTTTTT.

The chain combines TRBV5-1 with TRBJ2-1, with 9 nucleotides matching TRBD1. The germline gives CDR1 SGHRS, CDR2 YFSETQ. The length of the CDR3 is 15 residues. J lost 5 bases, V lost 4 bases, and 7 bases had no gene match. This CDR3 reads CASSAGQGNHNEQFF. CDR3 coding DNA: TGCGCCAGCAGCGCGGGACAGGGCAATCACAATGAGCAGTTCTTC.

This clone has just a few counts. The chain links TRBV28 to TRBJ2-3; D remains unclear. The CDR3 runs to 15 residues. V shed 7 bases and J shed 0 bases, with 14 bases lying between them. Germline CDR1 and CDR2: MDHEN and SYDVKM. In nucleotides, the CDR3 is TGTGCCAGCAACAGTAACGGGCTTAGCACAGATACGCAGTATTTT. Encoded protein: CASNSNGLSTDTQYF.

The table lists this clone with a count of one. The CDR3: CASSLVPLATSDEQFF. The CDR3 DNA follows: TGTGCCAGCAGCTTAGTTCCCCTAGCGACATCGGATGAGCAGTTCTTC. This sequence joins TRBV11-2 and TRBJ2-1, with a tentative D call TRBD2 (6 bases). The CDR3 is 16 residues long. Germline V gene lookup returns CDR1 SGHAT and CDR2 FQNNGV. Trimming left V 1 base short and J 8 bases short, with 18 bases between. The whole variable domain, remainder taken from reference TRBV11-2 and TRBJ2-1, is EAGVAQSPRYKIIEKRQSVAFWCNPISGHATLYWYQQILGQGPKLLIQFQNNGVVDDSQLPKDRFSAERLKGVDSTLKIQPAKLEDSAVYLCASSLVPLATSDEQFFGPGTRLTVL.